The present entry profiles one TCR beta chain with its context. Its antigen remains unidentified. This record comes from a study of graft-versus-host responses after intestinal transplantation. General observations from the study: When patients had graft-donor T cell macrochimerism, their allografts held high graft-versus-host to host-versus-graft clonal ratios.

The CDR3 totals 14 residues. The germline CDR1 and CDR2 sequences are MDHEN and SYDVKM. V shed 1 base and J shed 3 bases, with 10 bases lying between them. Sequenced by immunoSEQ multiplex PCR; TCRdb stores in-frame clones only, minus some. The table lists about 70,000 clones, around 95% of them singletons, with around 0.51% in the top ten. The material sequenced was unstimulated CD8+ T cells sorted from spleen or lymph node cells, taken before intestinal transplant. The origin of this receptor is a human donor who received an intestinal transplant. The gene calls are TRBV28 and TRBJ2-7, with D tentatively TRBD2 (5 bases). The CDR3 sequence: CASSLLDSNYEQYF. DNA of the CDR3: TGTGCCAGCAGTTTATTGGACTCGAACTACGAGCAGTACTTC.